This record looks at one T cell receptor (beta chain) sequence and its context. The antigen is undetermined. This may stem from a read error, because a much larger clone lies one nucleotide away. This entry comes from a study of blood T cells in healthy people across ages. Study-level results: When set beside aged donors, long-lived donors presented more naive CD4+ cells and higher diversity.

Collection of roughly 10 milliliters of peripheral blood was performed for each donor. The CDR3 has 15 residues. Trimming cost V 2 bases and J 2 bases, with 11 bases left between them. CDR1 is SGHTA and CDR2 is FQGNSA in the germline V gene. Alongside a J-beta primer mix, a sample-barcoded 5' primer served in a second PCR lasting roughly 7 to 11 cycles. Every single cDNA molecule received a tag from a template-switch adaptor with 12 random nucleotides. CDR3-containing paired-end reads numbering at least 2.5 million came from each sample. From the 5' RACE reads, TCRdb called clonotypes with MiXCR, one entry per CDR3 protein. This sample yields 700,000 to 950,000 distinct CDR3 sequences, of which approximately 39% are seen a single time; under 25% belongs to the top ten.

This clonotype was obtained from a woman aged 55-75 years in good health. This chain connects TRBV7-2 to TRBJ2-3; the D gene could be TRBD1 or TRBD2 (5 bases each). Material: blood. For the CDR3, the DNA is TGTGCCAGCAGCTTATGGGGGAGAAACACAGATACGCAGTATTTT. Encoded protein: CASSLWGRNTDTQYF.